This passage covers 8 T cell receptor beta chains from one sample sequenced in a study of CXCR3-negative and CXCR3-positive naive CD8 T cells. Study-level findings and limits: Relative to CXCR3-negative naive cells, CXCR3-positive naive cells had more hydrophobic TRB CDR3s.

Researchers prepared the TRB cDNA libraries using 5' RACE with UMI labels. No DNA is given; TCRdb re-called the 5' RACE reads and lists each CDR3 protein once. The listing records 150,000 to 180,000 distinct CDR3 sequences. Their recognized antigens are unknown. Input material: naive CXCR3+ CD8+ T cells from blood. The subset: CD45RO-CCR7+CD27+CD95- naive CD8+ T cells expressing CXCR3 (TNR3+). These receptors originate from a human donor in good health. Some clones in this sample may be carry-over from other donors' samples.

The chain has TRBV2 and TRBJ2-7. Germline CDR1 is SNHLY and CDR2 is FYNNEI. The CDR3 is 14 amino acids. Here the CDR3 reads CASSPSLGSDEQYF. Full variable domain (rest looked up from reference TRBV2 and TRBJ2-7): EPEVTQTPSHQVTQMGQEVILRCVPISNHLYFYWYRQILGQKVEFLVSFYNNEISEKSEIFDDQFSVERPDGSNFTLKIRSTKLEDSAMYFCASSPSLGSDEQYFGPGTRLTVT.

V and J are TRBV24-1 and TRBJ1-1; TCRdb's D call, TRBD1, is unchecked because there is no DNA. The CDR3 covers 13 residues. The germline V gene encodes CDR1 KGHDR and CDR2 SFDVKD. CDR3 sequence: CATSDGGGTEAFF.

This chain links TRBV4-2 with TRBJ1-2. The germline V gene encodes CDR1 LGHNA and CDR2 YNFKEQ. There are 13 residues in the CDR3. CDR3 region: CASSQERFYGYTF.

This sequence joins TRBV29-1 and TRBJ2-7. This CDR3 contains 12 residues. CDR1 is SQVTM, CDR2 ANQGSEA, per germline. The CDR3 protein is CSVAAVAYEQYF.

The rearrangement uses TRBV28 and TRBJ1-1. The CDR3 has 12 amino acids. Germline V gene lookup returns CDR1 MDHEN and CDR2 SYDVKM. The CDR3 loop reads CASRRIYTEAFF.

The CDR3 here is CASSEGDTQYF. The gene calls are TRBV25-1 and TRBJ2-3. The CDR3 consists of 11 residues. In germline, CDR1 is MGHDK, CDR2 SYGVNS.

The CDR3 region is CASTVGYSYEQYF. This chain joins TRBV7-2 and TRBJ2-7; no DNA is available, so the TRBD1 call from TCRdb remains unchecked. Per the germline V gene, CDR1 is SGHTA and CDR2 is FQGNSA. The CDR3 spans 13 residues.

The chain carries TRBV29-1 and TRBJ2-3; TCRdb selects TRBD2, and the lack of DNA leaves this call unchecked. Germline CDR1 is SQVTM and CDR2 is ANQGSEA. The CDR3 is 14 residues long. CDR3 amino acids: CSVLAGVGTDTQYF.